The text below deals with one T cell receptor beta chain. What it binds is unknown. Looked up from germline, CDR1 is SGHDN and CDR2 is FVKESK. Trimming removed 2 bases from V and 5 bases from J, with 9 bases in between. The CDR3 loop spans 14 amino acids. Here immunoSEQ multiplex PCR was the method, and the copy in TCRdb shows in-frame clones only, minus some. In the table there are several hundred clones, approximately 70% of which are singletons. The sample comes from a study of tissue T cells after allogeneic stem cell transplantation. Study-wide background: Of the grafts for graft-versus-host disease patients, several were unmodified and three CD34-selected.

Study-wide points: Shared clones across patients were few; motif clustering revealed tissue-specific shared signatures. Which tissue TCRs were alloreactive or antigen-specific was not determined. Some clones might be persisting host cells.

Median post-mortem interval was about 10 hours for GI, liver, skin and lymphoid tissues. The rearrangement joins TRBV14 to TRBJ2-2, with D uncertain. This receptor was identified in a female patient aged 40 to 69 with steroid-refractory graft-versus-host disease after an allogeneic stem cell transplant. Some T cells may be provided by the graft donor. Specimen: duodenal tissue, collected at autopsy. CDR3 region: CASSQPSWTGELFF. CDR3 nucleotide sequence: TGTGCCAGCAGCCAACCCTCATGGACCGGGGAGCTGTTTTTT.